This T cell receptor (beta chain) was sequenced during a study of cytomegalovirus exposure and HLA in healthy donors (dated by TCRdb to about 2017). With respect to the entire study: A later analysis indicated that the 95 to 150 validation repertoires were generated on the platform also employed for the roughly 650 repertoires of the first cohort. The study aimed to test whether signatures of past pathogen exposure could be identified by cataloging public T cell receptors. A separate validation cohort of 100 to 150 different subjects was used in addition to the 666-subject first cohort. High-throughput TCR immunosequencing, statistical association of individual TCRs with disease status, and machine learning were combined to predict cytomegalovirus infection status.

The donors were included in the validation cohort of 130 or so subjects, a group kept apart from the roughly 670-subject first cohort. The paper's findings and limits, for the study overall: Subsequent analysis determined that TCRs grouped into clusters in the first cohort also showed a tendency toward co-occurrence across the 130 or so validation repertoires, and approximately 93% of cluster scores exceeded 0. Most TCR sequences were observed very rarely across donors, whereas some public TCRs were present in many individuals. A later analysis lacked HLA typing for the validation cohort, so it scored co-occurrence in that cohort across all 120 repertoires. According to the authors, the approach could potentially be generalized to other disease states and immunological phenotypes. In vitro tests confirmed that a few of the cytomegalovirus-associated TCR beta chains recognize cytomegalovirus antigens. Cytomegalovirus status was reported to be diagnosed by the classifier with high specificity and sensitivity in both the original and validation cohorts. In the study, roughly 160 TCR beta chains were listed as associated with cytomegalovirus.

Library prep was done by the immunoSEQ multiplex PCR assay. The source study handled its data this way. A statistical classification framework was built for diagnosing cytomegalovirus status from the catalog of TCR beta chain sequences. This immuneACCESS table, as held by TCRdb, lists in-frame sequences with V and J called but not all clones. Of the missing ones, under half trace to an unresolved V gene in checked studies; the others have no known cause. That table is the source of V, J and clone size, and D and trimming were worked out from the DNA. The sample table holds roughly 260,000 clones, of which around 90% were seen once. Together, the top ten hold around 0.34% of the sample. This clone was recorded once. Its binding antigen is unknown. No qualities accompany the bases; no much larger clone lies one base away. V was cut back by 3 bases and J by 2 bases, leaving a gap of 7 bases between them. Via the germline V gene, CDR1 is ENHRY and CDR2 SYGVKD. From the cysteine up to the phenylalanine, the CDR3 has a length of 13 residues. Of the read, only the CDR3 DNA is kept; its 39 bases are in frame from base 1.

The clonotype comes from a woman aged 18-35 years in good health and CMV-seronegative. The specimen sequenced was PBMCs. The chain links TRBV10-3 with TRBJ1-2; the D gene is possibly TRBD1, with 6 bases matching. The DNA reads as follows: TGTGCCATCAGTGAAGACAGGAACTATGGCTACACCTTC. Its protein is CAISEDRNYGYTF.